One and the same sample provided the 16 T cell receptor beta chains below, sequenced in a study of lung T cells in sarcoidosis with Löfgren's syndrome. Each CDR3 protein is one row after TCRdb ran MiXCR on the reads. This repertoire shows roughly 63,000 distinct CDR3 sequences, around 20% found once; its top ten account for about 2.2%. The sequenced sample was CD4+ T cells from PBMCs. The receptors were sampled from a human donor with sarcoidosis (Löfgren's syndrome or another form), or a control subject (not recorded which).

Many counts were recorded for this clonotype. The chain combines TRBV20-1 with TRBJ2-6, with D unclear. This CDR3 spans 16 amino acids. The germline V and J ends were trimmed by 0 bases and 0 bases, with 9 bases remaining between them. Germline lookup yields CDR1 DFQATT and CDR2 SNEGSKA (reference sequence). CDR3 residues: CSARDRLLSGANVLTF. The CDR3 DNA is TGCAGTGCTAGAGATCGGCTTCTCTCTGGGGCCAACGTCCTGACTTTC.

The rearrangement links TRBV29-1 to TRBJ2-3, with a weak D call TRBD2 (5 bases). CDR1 is SQVTM and CDR2 is ANQGSEA in the germline V gene. V shed 3 bases and J shed 8 bases, with 18 bases lying between them. The CDR3 runs to 14 residues. The CDR3 DNA reads as TGCAGCGTTGATGAGAGTAGCGCGTCAGGTACGCAGTATTTT. Amino acids: CSVDESSASGTQYF.

The chain links TRBV19 to TRBJ1-5, with no clear D. V was trimmed by 7 bases and J by 0 bases, leaving 16 bases between them. This CDR3 region has 16 residues. Germline CDR1 is LNHDA and CDR2 is SQIVND (reference sequence). The DNA for the CDR3 is TGTGCCAGTAATGGGAAAGGAGGGTATAGCAATCAGCCCCAGCATTTT. It codes for CASNGKGGYSNQPQHF.

This clonotype has ten or more counts. The J gene is TRBJ2-1, the V gene TRBV6-5; 9 bases agree with TRBD1. Germline lookup yields CDR1 MNHEY and CDR2 SVGAGI. The CDR3 contains 19 residues. Trimming took 2 bases from V and 7 from J; bases not matched to a gene: 18. CDR3 sequence reads: CASSYQPGTGQGGRNEQFF. The CDR3 DNA follows: TGTGCCAGCAGTTACCAACCTGGGACAGGGCAGGGAGGGCGAAATGAGCAGTTCTTC.

This clonotype has a handful of counts. This may stem from a read error, because a much larger clone lies one nucleotide away. CDR3 sequence reads: CASKPDRGIEIQYF. The CDR3 DNA follows: TGTGCCAGCAAACCGGACAGGGGAATTGAGATCCAGTACTTC. This chain links TRBV6-2 or TRBV6-3 with TRBJ2-5, with TRBD1 identical over 9 bases. This CDR3 region has 14 residues. CDR1 and CDR2 from the germline V gene are MNHEY and SVGEGT.

About this clonotype: This may come from a read error, since a much larger clone is one base off. The V call is TRBV12-3 or TRBV12-4, the J call TRBJ1-5; the D gene is possibly TRBD2 (5 bases). The DNA matches TRBJ2-3 better at its end, which makes the J call doubtful. The CDR3 is 15 amino acids. The CDR3 bases are TGTGCCAGCAGTTTATACCAGGCTAGCAATCAGCCCCAGTATTTT. Amino acids: CASSLYQASNQPQYF.

As concerns this clonotype: Since a much larger clone is just one base distant, this may be a read error. The chain carries TRBV18 and TRBJ1-6; D perhaps matches TRBD1 (5 bases). CDR1 is KGHSH, CDR2 LQKENI, per germline. The CDR3 contains 14 residues. V lost 6 bases to trimming and J lost 5 bases, with 11 bases between them. The CDR3 DNA reads as TGTGCCAGCTCCCCGACAGAGAATAATTCACCCCTCCACTTT. The encoded protein is CASSPTENNSPLHF. Drawing the rest from reference TRBV18 and TRBJ1-6, the complete variable domain is NAGVMQNPRHLVRRRGQEARLRCSPMKGHSHVYWYRQLPEEGLKFMVYLQKENIIDESGMPKERFSAEFPKEGPSILRIQQVVRGDSAAYFCASSPTENNSPLHFGNGTRLTVT.

On this clonotype itself: A much larger clone differs by one base, so this may be a read error. This likely comes from a read error, as the CDR3 has no conserved phenylalanine or tryptophan at its end. J is TRBJ1-6 and V is TRBV27, with 8 bases fitting TRBD1. Germline CDR1 is MNHEY and CDR2 is SMNVEV (reference sequence). The CDR3 runs to 15 residues. V was pared by 4 bases and J by 8 bases, with 7 bases of the junction left unmatched. CDR3 loop: CASSSSGQVDSPLHL. CDR3 DNA: TGTGCCAGCAGTTCCTCGGGACAGGTCGATTCACCCCTCCACCTT.

This clonotype was found many times. The chain has TRBV25-1 and TRBJ1-2, with D perhaps TRBD1 (5 bases). Trimming stripped 4 bases from V and 4 bases from J, with 10 bases between. Per the germline V gene, CDR1 is MGHDK and CDR2 is SYGVNS. CDR3 length equals 13 residues. CDR3 protein: CASSGRDGYGYTF. The CDR3 DNA is TGTGCCAGCAGTGGTCGGGACGGCTATGGCTACACCTTC.

This clonotype was picked up a small number of times. This chain links TRBV12-5 with TRBJ1-1; 8 nucleotides line up with TRBD1. V trimming: 1 base; J trimming: 3 bases; junction bases outside the gene matches: 4. Germline V CDR1 and CDR2: LGHNT, FRNRAP. The CDR3 totals 15 residues. The CDR3 protein is CASGLGQGFDTEAFF. The CDR3 nucleotides read TGTGCTAGTGGTTTGGGACAGGGGTTCGACACTGAAGCTTTCTTT. The variable domain in full, completed from reference TRBV12-5 and TRBJ1-1, reads DARVTQTPRHKVTEMGQEVTMRCQPILGHNTVFWYRQTMMQGLELLAYFRNRAPLDDSGMPKDRFSAEMPDATLATLKIQPSEPRDSAVYFCASGLGQGFDTEAFFGQGTRLTVV.

This clonotype was observed many times. V gene TRBV6-1 combines with J gene TRBJ2-3; D is unclear. Germline values: CDR1 MNHNS, CDR2 SASEGT. V was pared by 5 bases and J by 0 bases, with 9 bases between. The CDR3 length is 14 residues. The CDR3 loop reads CASSRGRSTDTQYF. The CDR3 DNA reads TGTGCCAGCAGTCGCGGACGTAGCACAGATACGCAGTATTTT.

This clonotype was observed at least ten times. CDR3 sequence reads: CSATSDMSSYEQYV. The CDR3 DNA is TGCAGTGCTACCTCGGACATGAGCTCCTACGAGCAGTACGTC. The chain combines TRBV20-1 with TRBJ2-7; possible D gene TRBD1, 5 bases. The CDR3 consists of 14 residues. Germline V gives CDR1 DFQATT, CDR2 SNEGSKA (reference sequence). Trimming shortened V by 4 bases and J by 0 bases, and 13 bases separated the two germline ends.

This clonotype was counted ten times or more. V gene TRBV5-1 combines with J gene TRBJ2-3, with D perhaps matching TRBD1 or TRBD2 (5 bases each). The CDR3 has 18 residues. Germline-derived CDR1 and CDR2 are SGHRS and YFSETQ. V lost 0 bases and J lost 0, with 17 bases in between. In DNA form, the CDR3 reads TGCGCCAGCAGCTTGGGGGGACCGGTCCGGAGTAGCACAGATACGCAGTATTTT. This gives the protein CASSLGGPVRSSTDTQYF.

A few counts support this clonotype. The chain employs TRBV11-2 and TRBJ2-6, with a tentative D call TRBD2 (5 bases). This CDR3 comprises 17 residues. Trimming pared 5 bases from V and 2 bases from J, leaving 16 bases between. CDR1 is SGHAT, CDR2 FQNNGV, per germline. The CDR3, as DNA: TGTGCCAGCAGCCTATCCCCCAGCGGCCCTGGGGCCAACGTCCTGACTTTC. Translation: CASSLSPSGPGANVLTF.

The V gene is TRBV9, the J gene TRBJ1-1; D unresolved. Germline V CDR1 and CDR2: SGDLS, YYNGEE. Between the trimmed V and J ends, which lost 4 bases and 1 base, there was a span of 14 bases. CDR3 length: 15 amino acids. CDR3 residues: CASSPTFNGNTEAFF. Here the CDR3 DNA reads TGTGCCAGCAGCCCAACGTTTAACGGGAACACTGAAGCTTTCTTT.

A few counts support this clonotype. The gene calls are TRBV6-1 and TRBJ2-1, with D perhaps matching TRBD1 or TRBD2 (5 bases each). Trimming stripped 5 bases from V and 4 bases from J, with 18 bases between. The length of the CDR3 is 16 residues. Germline CDR1 is MNHNS and CDR2 is SASEGT. CDR3 protein: CASSRYRDHSYNEQFF. The DNA for the CDR3 is TGTGCCAGCAGTAGATACCGGGACCACTCATACAATGAGCAGTTCTTC.